This T cell receptor beta chain stems from a study of T cell responses to AZD1222 COVID-19 vaccine. Whole-study findings and limits: Increases in Spike-specific TCR breadth and depth were seen after two AZD1222 doses.

Clones were read by immunoSEQ multiplex PCR, and TCRdb kept only the in-frame ones, dropping some. The data hold some 100,000 clones, with around 89% observed a single time. The germline V and J ends were trimmed by 2 bases and 8 bases, with 8 bases remaining between them. The germline V gene has CDR1 SGHDT and CDR2 YYEEEE. This CDR3 has 11 amino acids. Comment on this clone: Its antigen is not known.

V usage is TRBV5-6 and J usage is TRBJ2-7, with D unresolved. This TCR derives from an adult who received the AZD1222 COVID-19 vaccine. The sequenced sample was peripheral blood, obtained 28 days after the second AZD1222 dose. CDR3 coding DNA: TGTGCCAGCAGCTTTGCGCAAAAGCAGTACTTC. Residues: CASSFAQKQYF.